The T cell receptor beta chain under discussion was sequenced for a study of blood T cells in healthy people across ages. Study outcomes and limitations: Per-million-T-cell TCR beta diversity fell roughly linearly with age. A greater number of naive CD4+ cells and higher diversity distinguished long-lived donors from aged donors.

Looked up from germline, CDR1 is MNHNS and CDR2 is SASEGT. V lost 2 bases to trimming and J lost 1 base, with 8 bases between them. The CDR3 spans 14 residues. All donors came from Russia, were Caucasian and healthy, and spanned ages roughly 6 to 95. Whenever a sample was processed, at least 7 million PBMCs were isolated. Primers used in a second PCR of roughly 7 to 12 cycles were a sample-barcoded 5' primer and a J-beta primer mix. TCRdb re-analysed the 5' RACE reads in MiXCR, keeping a single row per CDR3 protein. The sample shows about 1.6 million distinct CDR3 sequences, roughly a third of them seen only once. A word on this clonotype: The antigen is unknown.

Sequenced input: blood. The sequence derives from a woman aged 25 to 39 in good health. V gene TRBV6-1 combines with J gene TRBJ1-1, with a tentative D call TRBD1 (5 bases). The CDR3 region is CASSESGWNTEAFF. CDR3 DNA: TGTGCCAGCAGTGAATCAGGGTGGAACACTGAAGCTTTCTTT.